This T cell receptor beta chain was captured in a study of T cell repertoires in cytomegalovirus infection. Study information: Signatures in public TCR beta sequences pointed to both CMV infection and matching HLA type. Findings and limits, study-wide: Summed public TCR beta family frequency identified CMV carriers bearing the relevant HLA.

TCRdb redid the calling of the reads with MiXCR, one entry per CDR3 protein. The sample has a few hundred thousand distinct CDR3 sequences; 15% to 20% are singletons. This clonotype was observed a single time. No antigen is known for it. This CDR3 is 14 amino acids long. With V trimmed by 9 bases and J by 5 bases, 8 bases remained unmatched. CDR1 MNHEY and CDR2 SVGEGT come from the germline V gene. The source is a human donor in good health (CMV status not recorded). Some clones in this sample may be carry-over from other donors' samples. The V gene is TRBV6-2 or TRBV6-3, the J gene TRBJ2-3, with TRBD1 matching over 10 bases. Sequencing was carried out using PBMCs. CDR3 amino acids: CASRRTGGEDTQYF. In DNA form, the CDR3 reads TGTGCCAGTCGAAGGACAGGGGGTGAAGATACGCAGTATTTT.